This T cell receptor (beta chain) derives from a study of shared clonotypes between healthy human individuals. The V segment lost 0 bases and the J segment 1 base; nucleotides outside the gene matches: 4. CDR3 size: 16 residues. The germline CDR1 and CDR2 sequences are SGHRS and YFSETQ. About this clone itself: The antigen is undetermined.

Points from the study as a whole: Several donors held about 4.6% of naive CD4 clonotypes in common. At large depth, rarefaction still showed sorted-subset sequencing to be incomplete.

Clones were sequenced by immunoSEQ multiplex PCR, and TCRdb holds only the in-frame ones, with some missing. The table has approximately 980,000 clones, around 80% seen once. The clonotype was recovered from a man in his late teens or twenties in good health. The chain is built from TRBV5-1 and TRBJ1-1, with 9 bases aligning to TRBD1. Sample: memory CD4+ T cells sorted from blood. Specified subset: CD45RA-negative fraction. The CDR3 loop is CASSLDVQGANTEAFF. For the CDR3, the DNA is TGCGCCAGCAGCTTGGATGTACAGGGGGCGAACACTGAAGCTTTCTTT.